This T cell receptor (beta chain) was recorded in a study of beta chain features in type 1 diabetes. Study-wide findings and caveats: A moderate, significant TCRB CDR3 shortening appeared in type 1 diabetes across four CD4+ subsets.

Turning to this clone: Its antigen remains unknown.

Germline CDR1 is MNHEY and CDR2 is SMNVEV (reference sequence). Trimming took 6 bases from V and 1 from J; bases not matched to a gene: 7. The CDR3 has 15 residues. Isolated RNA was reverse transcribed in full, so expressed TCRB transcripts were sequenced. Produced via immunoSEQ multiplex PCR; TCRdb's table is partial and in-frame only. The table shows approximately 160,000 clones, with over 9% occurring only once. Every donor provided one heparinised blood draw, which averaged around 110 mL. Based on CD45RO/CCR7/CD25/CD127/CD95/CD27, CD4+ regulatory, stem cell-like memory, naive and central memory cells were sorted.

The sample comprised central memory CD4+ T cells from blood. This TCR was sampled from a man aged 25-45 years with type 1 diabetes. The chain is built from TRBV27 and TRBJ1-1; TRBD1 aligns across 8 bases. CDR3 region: CASSPGDRPNTEAFF. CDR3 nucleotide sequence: TGTGCCAGCAGCCCAGGGGACAGGCCGAACACTGAAGCTTTCTTT.